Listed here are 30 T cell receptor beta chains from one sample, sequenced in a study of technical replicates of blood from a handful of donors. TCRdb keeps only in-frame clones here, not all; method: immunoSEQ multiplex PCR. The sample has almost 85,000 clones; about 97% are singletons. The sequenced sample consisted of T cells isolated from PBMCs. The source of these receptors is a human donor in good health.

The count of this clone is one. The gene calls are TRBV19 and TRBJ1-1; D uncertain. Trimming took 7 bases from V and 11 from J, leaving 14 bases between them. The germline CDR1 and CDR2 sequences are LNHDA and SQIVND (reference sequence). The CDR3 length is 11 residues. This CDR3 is CASNDRDGAFF. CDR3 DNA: TGTGCCAGTAATGACCGGGATGGCGCTTTCTTT.

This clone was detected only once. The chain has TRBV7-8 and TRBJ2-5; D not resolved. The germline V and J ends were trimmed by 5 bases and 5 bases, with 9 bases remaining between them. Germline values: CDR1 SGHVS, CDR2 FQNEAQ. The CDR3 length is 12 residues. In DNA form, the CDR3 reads TGTGCCAGCAGCCGCACGGTGGAGACCCAGTACTTC. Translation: CASSRTVETQYF. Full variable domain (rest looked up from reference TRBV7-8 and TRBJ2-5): GAGVSQSPRYKVAKRGQDVALRCDPISGHVSLFWYQQALGQGPEFLTYFQNEAQLDKSGLPSDRFFAERPEGSVSTLKIQRTQQEDSAVYLCASSRTVETQYFGPGTRLLVL.

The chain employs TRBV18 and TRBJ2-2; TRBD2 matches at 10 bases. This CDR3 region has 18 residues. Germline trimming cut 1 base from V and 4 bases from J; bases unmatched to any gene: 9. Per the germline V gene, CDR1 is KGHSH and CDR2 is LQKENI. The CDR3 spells CASSPRASGSVGTGELFF. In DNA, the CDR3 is TGTGCCAGCTCACCACGTGCTAGCGGGAGCGTGGGCACCGGGGAGCTGTTTTTT. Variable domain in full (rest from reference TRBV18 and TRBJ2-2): NAGVMQNPRHLVRRRGQEARLRCSPMKGHSHVYWYRQLPEEGLKFMVYLQKENIIDESGMPKERFSAEFPKEGPSILRIQQVVRGDSAAYFCASSPRASGSVGTGELFFGEGSRLTVL.

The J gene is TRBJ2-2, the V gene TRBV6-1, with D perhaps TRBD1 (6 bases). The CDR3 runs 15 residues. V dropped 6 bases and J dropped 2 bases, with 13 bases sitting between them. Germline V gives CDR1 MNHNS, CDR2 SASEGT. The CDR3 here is CASSLGTLNTGELFF. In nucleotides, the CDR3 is TGTGCCAGCAGCCTTGGGACACTTAACACCGGGGAGCTGTTTTTT.

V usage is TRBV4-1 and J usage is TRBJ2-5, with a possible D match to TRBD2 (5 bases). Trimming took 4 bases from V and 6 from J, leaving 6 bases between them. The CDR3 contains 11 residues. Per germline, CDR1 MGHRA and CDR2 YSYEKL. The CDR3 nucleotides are TGCGCCAGCAGCCGAGGGAAGACCCAGTACTTC. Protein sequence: CASSRGKTQYF.

The CDR3 region is CASSLATGLASNEQFF. CDR3 in DNA: TGTGCCAGCAGCTTGGCCACGGGACTAGCAAGCAATGAGCAGTTCTTC. The chain recombines TRBV5-4 with TRBJ2-1; 9 bases map to TRBD2. The ends lost 0 bases at V and 6 bases at J; junction bases unmatched: 7. Germline assignment: CDR1 SGHNT and CDR2 YYREEE (reference sequence). The CDR3 length is 16 residues.

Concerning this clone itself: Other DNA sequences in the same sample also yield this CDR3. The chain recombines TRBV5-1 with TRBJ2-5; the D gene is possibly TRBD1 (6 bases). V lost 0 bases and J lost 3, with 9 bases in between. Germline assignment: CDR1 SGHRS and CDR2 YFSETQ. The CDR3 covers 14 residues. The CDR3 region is CASSLAAGEETQYF. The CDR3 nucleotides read TGCGCCAGCAGCTTGGCCGCAGGGGAAGAGACCCAGTACTTC.

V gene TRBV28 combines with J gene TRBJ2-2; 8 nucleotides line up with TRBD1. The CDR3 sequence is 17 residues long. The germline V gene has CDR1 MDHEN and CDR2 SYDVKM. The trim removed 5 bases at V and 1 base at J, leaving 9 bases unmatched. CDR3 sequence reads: CASSLLTGTGNTGELFF. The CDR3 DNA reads TGTGCCAGCAGTCTCCTCACCGGGACAGGGAACACCGGGGAGCTGTTTTTT.

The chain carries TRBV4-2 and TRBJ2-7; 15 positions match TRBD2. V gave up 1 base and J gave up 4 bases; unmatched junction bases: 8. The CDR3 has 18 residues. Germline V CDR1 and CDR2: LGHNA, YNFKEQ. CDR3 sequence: CASSQGVGLAGGPYEQYF. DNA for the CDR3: TGTGCCAGCAGCCAAGGAGTCGGACTAGCGGGAGGGCCGTACGAGCAGTACTTC.

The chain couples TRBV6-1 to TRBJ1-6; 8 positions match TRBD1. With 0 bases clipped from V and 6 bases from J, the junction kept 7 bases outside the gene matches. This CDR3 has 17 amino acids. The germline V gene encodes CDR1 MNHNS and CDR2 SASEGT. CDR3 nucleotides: TGTGCCAGCAGTGAAGCGCTAGGAGACAGGGGTAATTCACCCCTCCACTTT. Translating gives CASSEALGDRGNSPLHF.

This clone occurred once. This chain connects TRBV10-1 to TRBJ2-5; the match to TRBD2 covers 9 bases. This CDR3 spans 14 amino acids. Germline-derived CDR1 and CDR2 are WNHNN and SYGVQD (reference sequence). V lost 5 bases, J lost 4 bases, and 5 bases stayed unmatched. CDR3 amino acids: CASSPAGGRETQYF. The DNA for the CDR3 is TGCGCCAGCAGTCCAGCGGGAGGTCGAGAGACCCAGTACTTC.

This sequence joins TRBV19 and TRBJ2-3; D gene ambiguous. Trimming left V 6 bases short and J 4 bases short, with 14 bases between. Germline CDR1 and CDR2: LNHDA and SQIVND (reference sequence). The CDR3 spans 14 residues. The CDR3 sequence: CASRVAGGSDTQYF. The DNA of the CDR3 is TGTGCCAGTAGAGTGGCAGGTGGCTCAGATACGCAGTATTTT.

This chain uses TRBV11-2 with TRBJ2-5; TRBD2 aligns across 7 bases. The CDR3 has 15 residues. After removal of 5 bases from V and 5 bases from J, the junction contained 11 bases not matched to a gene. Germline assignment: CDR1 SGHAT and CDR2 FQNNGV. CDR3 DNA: TGTGCCAGCAGCCGAGCGGGGACGGTCTTGGAGACCCAGTACTTC. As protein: CASSRAGTVLETQYF.

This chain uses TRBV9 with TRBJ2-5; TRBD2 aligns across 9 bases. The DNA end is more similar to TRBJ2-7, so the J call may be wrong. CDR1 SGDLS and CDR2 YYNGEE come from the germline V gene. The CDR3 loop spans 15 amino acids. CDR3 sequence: CASSLGLANSYEQYF. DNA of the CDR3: TGTGCCAGCAGCCTCGGACTAGCGAACTCCTACGAGCAGTACTTC.

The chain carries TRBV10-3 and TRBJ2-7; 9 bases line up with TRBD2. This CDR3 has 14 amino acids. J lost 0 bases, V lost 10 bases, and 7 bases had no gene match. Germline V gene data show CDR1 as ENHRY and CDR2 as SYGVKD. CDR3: CATFELAGSYEQYF. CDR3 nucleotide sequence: TGTGCCACCTTCGAACTAGCGGGCTCCTACGAGCAGTACTTC.

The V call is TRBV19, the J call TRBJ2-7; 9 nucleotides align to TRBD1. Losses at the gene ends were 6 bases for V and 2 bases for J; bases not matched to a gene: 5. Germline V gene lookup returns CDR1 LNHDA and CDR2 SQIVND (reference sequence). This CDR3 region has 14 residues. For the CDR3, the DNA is TGTGCCAGTAGCGGACAGGGGCCGACCTACGAGCAGTACTTC. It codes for CASSGQGPTYEQYF.

Here the CDR3 reads CASSLYHGISGGARYEQYF. As DNA, the CDR3 is TGCGCCAGCAGCTTGTACCATGGCATAAGCGGGGGGGCCCGCTACGAGCAGTACTTC. The chain couples TRBV5-1 to TRBJ2-7, with 10 bases identical to TRBD2. CDR1 and CDR2 (germline): SGHRS, YFSETQ. The V and J ends lost 1 base and 3 bases, in that order; junction bases with no gene match: 16. This CDR3 comprises 19 residues.

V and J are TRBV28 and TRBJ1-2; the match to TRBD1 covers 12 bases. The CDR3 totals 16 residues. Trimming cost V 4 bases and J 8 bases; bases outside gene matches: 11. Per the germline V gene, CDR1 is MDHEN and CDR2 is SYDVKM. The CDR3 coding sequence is TGTGCCAGCAGTTATACCCGGGACAGGGGGCGCCGGGGCTACACCTTC. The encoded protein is CASSYTRDRGRRGYTF.

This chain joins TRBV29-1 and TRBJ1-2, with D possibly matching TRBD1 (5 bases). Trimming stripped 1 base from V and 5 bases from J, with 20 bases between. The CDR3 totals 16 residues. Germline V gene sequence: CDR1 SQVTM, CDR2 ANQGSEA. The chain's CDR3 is CSVEGGGSGGLYGYTF. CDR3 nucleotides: TGCAGCGTTGAAGGGGGGGGGAGCGGAGGACTTTATGGCTACACCTTC.

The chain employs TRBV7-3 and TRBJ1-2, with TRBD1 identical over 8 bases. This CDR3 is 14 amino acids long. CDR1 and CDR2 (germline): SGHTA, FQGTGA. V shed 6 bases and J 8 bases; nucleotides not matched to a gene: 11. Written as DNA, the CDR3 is TGTGCCAGCAGTCGCGACCGGGACAGGCGAGGCTACACCTTC. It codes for CASSRDRDRRGYTF.

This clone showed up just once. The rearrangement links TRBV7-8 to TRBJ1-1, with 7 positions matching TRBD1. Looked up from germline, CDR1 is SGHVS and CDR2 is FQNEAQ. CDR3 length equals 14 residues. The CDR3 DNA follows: TGTGCAACTACCGTGGGACAGCCGAACACTGAAGCTTTCTTT. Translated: CATTVGQPNTEAFF.

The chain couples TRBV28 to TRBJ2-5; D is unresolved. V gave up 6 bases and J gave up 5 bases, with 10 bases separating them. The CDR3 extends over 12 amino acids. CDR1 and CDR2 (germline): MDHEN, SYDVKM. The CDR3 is CASRPGGETQYF. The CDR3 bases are TGTGCCAGCAGACCGGGTGGGGAGACCCAGTACTTC.

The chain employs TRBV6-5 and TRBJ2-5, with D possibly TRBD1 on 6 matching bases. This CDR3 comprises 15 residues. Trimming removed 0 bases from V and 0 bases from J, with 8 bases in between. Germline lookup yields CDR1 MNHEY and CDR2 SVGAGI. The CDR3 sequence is CASSYSGHHQETQYF. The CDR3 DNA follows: TGTGCCAGCAGTTACTCGGGACATCACCAAGAGACCCAGTACTTC.

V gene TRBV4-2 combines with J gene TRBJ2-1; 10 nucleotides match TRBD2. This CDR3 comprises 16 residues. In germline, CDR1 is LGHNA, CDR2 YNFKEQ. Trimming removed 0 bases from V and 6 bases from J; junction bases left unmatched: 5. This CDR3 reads CASSQEVGLAANEQFF. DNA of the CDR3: TGTGCCAGCAGCCAAGAGGTAGGACTAGCGGCCAATGAGCAGTTCTTC.

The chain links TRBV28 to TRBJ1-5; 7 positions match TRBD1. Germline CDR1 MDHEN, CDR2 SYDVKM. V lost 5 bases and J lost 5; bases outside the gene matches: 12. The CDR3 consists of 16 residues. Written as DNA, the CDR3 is TGTGCCAGCAGTCCGACGGGACAGAAGTTAGATCAGCCCCAGCATTTT. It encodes CASSPTGQKLDQPQHF.

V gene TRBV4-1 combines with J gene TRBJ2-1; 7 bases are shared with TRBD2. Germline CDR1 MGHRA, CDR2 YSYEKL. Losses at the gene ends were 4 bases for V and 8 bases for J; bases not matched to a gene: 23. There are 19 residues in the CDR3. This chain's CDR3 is CASSRPRGRELFGYHEQFF. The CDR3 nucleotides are TGCGCCAGCAGCCGCCCTAGAGGGCGGGAGCTTTTTGGTTACCATGAGCAGTTCTTC.

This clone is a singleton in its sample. This chain's CDR3 is CASSPDRRGGYTF. The CDR3 DNA sequence: TGTGCCAGCTCCCCGGACCGGAGGGGAGGCTACACCTTC. The chain combines TRBV18 with TRBJ1-2; maybe TRBD1 (5 bases). Germline CDR1 KGHSH, CDR2 LQKENI. V was pared by 6 bases and J by 8 bases, with 16 bases between. The CDR3 is 13 amino acids.

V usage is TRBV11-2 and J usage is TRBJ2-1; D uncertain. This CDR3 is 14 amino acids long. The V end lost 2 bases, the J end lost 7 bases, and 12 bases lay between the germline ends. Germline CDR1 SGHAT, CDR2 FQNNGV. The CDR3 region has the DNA TGTGCCAGCAGCTTACTGGGCAGGCCAAATGAGCAGTTCTTC. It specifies CASSLLGRPNEQFF.

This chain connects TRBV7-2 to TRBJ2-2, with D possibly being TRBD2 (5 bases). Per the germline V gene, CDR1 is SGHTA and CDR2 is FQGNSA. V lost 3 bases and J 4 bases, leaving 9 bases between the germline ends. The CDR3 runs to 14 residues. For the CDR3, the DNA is TGTGCCAGCAGCTTTACGCGGGTCACCGGGGAGCTGTTTTTT. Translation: CASSFTRVTGELFF. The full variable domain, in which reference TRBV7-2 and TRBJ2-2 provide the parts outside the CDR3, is GAGVSQSPSNKVTEKGKDVELRCDPISGHTALYWYRQSLGQGLEFLIYFQGNSAPDKSGLPSDRFSAERTGGSVSTLTIQRTQQEDSAVYLCASSFTRVTGELFFGEGSRLTVL.

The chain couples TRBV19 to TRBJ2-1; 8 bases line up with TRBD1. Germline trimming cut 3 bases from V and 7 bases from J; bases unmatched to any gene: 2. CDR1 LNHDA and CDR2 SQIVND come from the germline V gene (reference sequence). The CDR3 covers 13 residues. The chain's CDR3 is CASSITGGNEQFF. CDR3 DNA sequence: TGTGCCAGTAGTATTACAGGGGGAAATGAGCAGTTCTTC. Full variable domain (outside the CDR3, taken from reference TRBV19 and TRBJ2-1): DGGITQSPKYLFRKEGQNVTLSCEQNLNHDAMYWYRQDPGQGLRLIYYSQIVNDFQKGDIAEGYSVSREKKESFPLTVTSAQKNPTAFYLCASSITGGNEQFFGPGTRLTVL.